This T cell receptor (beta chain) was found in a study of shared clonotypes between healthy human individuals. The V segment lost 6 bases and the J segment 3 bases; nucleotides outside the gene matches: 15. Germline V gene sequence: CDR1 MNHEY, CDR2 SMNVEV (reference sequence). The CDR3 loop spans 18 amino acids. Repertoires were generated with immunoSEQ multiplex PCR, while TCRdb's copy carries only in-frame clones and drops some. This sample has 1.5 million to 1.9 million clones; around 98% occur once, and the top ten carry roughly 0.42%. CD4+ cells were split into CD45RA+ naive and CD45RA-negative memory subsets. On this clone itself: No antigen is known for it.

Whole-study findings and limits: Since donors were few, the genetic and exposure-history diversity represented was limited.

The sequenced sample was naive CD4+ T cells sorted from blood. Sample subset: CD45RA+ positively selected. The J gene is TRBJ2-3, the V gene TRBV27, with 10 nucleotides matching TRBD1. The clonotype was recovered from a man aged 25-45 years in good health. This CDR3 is CASRQIRQGAVYTDTQYF. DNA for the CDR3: TGTGCCAGCAGGCAGATCAGACAGGGGGCGGTTTATACAGATACGCAGTATTTT.